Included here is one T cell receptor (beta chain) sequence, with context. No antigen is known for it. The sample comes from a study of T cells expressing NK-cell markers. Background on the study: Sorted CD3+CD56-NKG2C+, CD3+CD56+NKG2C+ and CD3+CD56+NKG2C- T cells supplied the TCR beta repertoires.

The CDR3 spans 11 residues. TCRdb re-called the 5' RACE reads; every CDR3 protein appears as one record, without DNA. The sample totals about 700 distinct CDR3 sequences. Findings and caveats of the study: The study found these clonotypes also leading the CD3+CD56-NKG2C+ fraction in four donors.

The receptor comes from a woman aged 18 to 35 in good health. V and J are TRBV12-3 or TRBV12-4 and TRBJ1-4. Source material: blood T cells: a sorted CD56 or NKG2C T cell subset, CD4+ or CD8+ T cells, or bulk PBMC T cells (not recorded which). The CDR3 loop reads CASSFREKLFF.